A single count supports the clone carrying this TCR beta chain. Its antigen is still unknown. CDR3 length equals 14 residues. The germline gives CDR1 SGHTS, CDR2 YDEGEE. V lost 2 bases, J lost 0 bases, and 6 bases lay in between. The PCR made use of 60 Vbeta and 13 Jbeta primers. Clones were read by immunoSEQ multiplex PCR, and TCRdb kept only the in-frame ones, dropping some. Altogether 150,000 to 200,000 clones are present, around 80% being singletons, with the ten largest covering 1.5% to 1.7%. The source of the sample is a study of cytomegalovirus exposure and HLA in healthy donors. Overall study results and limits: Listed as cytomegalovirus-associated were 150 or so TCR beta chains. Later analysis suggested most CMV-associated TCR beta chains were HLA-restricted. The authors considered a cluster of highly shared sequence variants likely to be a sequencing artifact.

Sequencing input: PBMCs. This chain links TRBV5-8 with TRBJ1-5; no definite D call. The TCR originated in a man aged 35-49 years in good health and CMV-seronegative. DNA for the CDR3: TGTGCCAGCAGCTTAAGCTATAGCAATCAGCCCCAGCATTTT. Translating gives CASSLSYSNQPQHF.